This T cell receptor (beta chain) appears in the sequencing data of a study of blood T cells in healthy people across ages. This clonotype appeared a few times. Primed by a sample-barcoded 5' primer and a J-beta primer mix, a second PCR proceeded for 7 to 11 cycles. TCRdb re-derived calls from the 5' RACE reads in MiXCR, one entry per CDR3 protein. Of 910,000 or so distinct CDR3 sequences listed, 51% are singletons. With 5 bases removed from V and 1 base from J, the gap between germline ends came to 14 bases. CDR3 length: 15 amino acids. Sequencing input: blood. The receptor's source is a woman aged 55-75 years in good health. The rearrangement uses TRBV12-3 or TRBV12-4 and TRBJ1-1; D is ambiguous. For the CDR3, the DNA is TGTGCCAGCAGTCCACACCGCGGCGGGAACACTGAAGCTTTCTTT. The encoded protein is CASSPHRGGNTEAFF.